This TCR beta chain was documented in a study of PD-1 blockade in classical Hodgkin lymphoma. Notes on the study in general: Lower baseline TCR diversity was reported for newly diagnosed patients than for healthy donors. The diversity seen at baseline in complete responders resembled that of newly diagnosed patients.

Sequenced by immunoSEQ multiplex PCR; TCRdb stores in-frame clones only, minus some. There are roughly 28,000 clones in the sample; around 70% occur only once, and around 26% lies in the top ten. This CDR3 is 14 amino acids long. Trimming took 0 bases from V and 5 from J, leaving 8 bases between them. In germline, CDR1 is MNHEY, CDR2 SVGAGI. Comment on this clone: Its antigen is still unknown.

Relapse after autologous stem cell transplantation occurred in every patient, and brentuximab vedotin exposure varied. Classifying best responses yielded complete response, partial response or progressive disease. The starting material was peripheral blood mononuclear cells (PBMCs), obtained before the second cycle of nivolumab. V gene TRBV6-5 combines with J gene TRBJ1-5; D unclear. This TCR was recovered from a human donor with classical Hodgkin lymphoma. In DNA, the CDR3 is TGTGCCAGCAGTTACTCAGGGCTTTATCAGCCCCAGCATTTT. Translating it yields CASSYSGLYQPQHF.